The present TCR beta chain was sequenced within a study of CD8 T cells in ankylosing spondylitis. Findings and limits, study-wide: Reported data indicate significant enrichment of disease-linked clones within matched ankylosing spondylitis synovial fluid. A TCR beta motif of 8 or 9 highly homologous variants appeared characteristic of ankylosing spondylitis blood.

As for this clonotype: Its specificity is unknown.

With 0 bases clipped from V and 8 bases from J, the junction kept 5 bases outside the gene matches. CDR1 is KGHSH and CDR2 is LQKENI in the germline V gene. The CDR3 covers 15 residues. Via MiXCR, TCRdb re-called the 5' RACE reads, giving one row per CDR3 protein. The sample lists about 750,000 distinct CDR3 sequences; about 20% were seen once. The sequenced sample was blood, either unsorted or a sorted T cell fraction (not recorded which). The TCR comes from a male donor with ankylosing spondylitis. The chain recombines TRBV18 with TRBJ1-4, with TRBD1 identical over 8 bases. CDR3 residues: CASSPPQGAREKLFF. DNA of the CDR3: TGTGCCAGCTCACCACCGCAGGGGGCGCGGGAAAAACTGTTTTTT.